These T cell receptor beta chains were read from a single sample in a study of blood T cell repertoires in COVID-19. Clones were read by immunoSEQ multiplex PCR, and TCRdb kept only the in-frame ones, dropping some. The data show some 160,000 clones, with just under 90% seen just once and under 13% held by the top ten. The specimen was peripheral blood. Receptor source: a woman in her 70s with COVID-19, enrolled during active disease. Each CDR3 is given with its conserved first and last residue. A D gene is named only where the DNA matches it firmly. Some rows have no size entry. The others give once, few or many, or a class for an expanded clone.

j_call d_call v_call clone_size cdr3_aa cdr3_nt
TRBJ1-4 TRBD1 TRBV7-2 . CASSKTGTGYEKLFF TGTGCCAGCAGCAAAACCGGGACAGGGTATGAAAAACTGTTTTTT
TRBJ1-5 . TRBV12-3/TRBV12-4 . CASSFTNQPQHF TGTGCCAGCAGTTTCACAAATCAGCCCCAGCATTTT
TRBJ2-2 . TRBV2 . CASSVNGGNTGELFF TGTGCCAGCAGTGTAAACGGGGGGAACACCGGGGAGCTGTTTTTT
TRBJ2-2 . TRBV7-2 . CASSLPSRGAVRNTGELFF TGTGCCAGCAGCTTACCTTCTCGGGGGGCCGTACGGAACACCGGGGAGCTGTTTTTT
TRBJ1-2 . TRBV7-9 once CASSRRRDGYTF TGTGCCAGCAGCAGACGGAGAGATGGCTACACCTTC
TRBJ2-2 . TRBV5-5 . CASSFRGAGELFF TGTGCCAGCAGCTTCCGGGGAGCCGGGGAGCTGTTTTTT
TRBJ2-1 TRBD1 TRBV19 . CASSVGRGPYNEQFF TGTGCCAGTAGTGTGGGCAGGGGGCCCTACAATGAGCAGTTCTTC
TRBJ1-5 . TRBV5-6 . CASSLVGQGGQPQHF TGTGCCAGCAGCTTGGTCGGGCAGGGAGGACAGCCCCAGCATTTT
TRBJ2-2 . TRBV28 . CASSSTDGETGELFF TGTGCCAGCAGTTCCACCGACGGGGAAACCGGGGAGCTGTTTTTT
TRBJ1-1 . TRBV4-2 once CASSQDLVEGLDTEAFF TGTGCCAGCAGCCAAGATCTTGTTGAGGGATTGGACACTGAAGCTTTCTTT
TRBJ1-3 . TRBV30 . CAGGYPGNTIYF TGTGCCGGGGGGTACCCTGGAAACACCATATATTTT
TRBJ1-6 . TRBV3-1/TRBV3-2 . CASSQVGDWSSPLHF TGTGCCAGCAGCCAAGTAGGGGATTGGAGTTCACCCCTCCACTTT
TRBJ2-1 TRBD1 TRBV19 . CASSPDRGYNEQFF TGTGCCAGTAGCCCTGACAGGGGGTACAATGAGCAGTTCTTC
TRBJ2-3 . TRBV5-6 . CASSLGGISTDTQYF TGTGCCAGCAGCTTGGGAGGGATTAGCACAGATACGCAGTATTTT
TRBJ1-1 TRBD1 TRBV11-2 . CASSLHSRQGAQNTEAFF TGTGCCAGCAGCTTACATTCCCGACAGGGGGCGCAAAATACTGAAGCTTTCTTT
TRBJ1-1 TRBD1 TRBV3-1/TRBV3-2 . CASSPLDRLPEAFF TGTGCCAGCAGCCCCCTGGACAGGCTCCCTGAAGCTTTCTTT
TRBJ2-3 . TRBV9 . CASSARWDTQYF TGTGCCAGCAGCGCCCGGTGGGATACGCAGTATTTT
TRBJ1-5 . TRBV19 . CASTPGYSNQPQHF TGTGCCAGTACCCCAGGGTATAGCAATCAGCCCCAGCATTTT
TRBJ1-1 . TRBV2 . CASSAVDSWGTEAFF TGTGCCAGCAGTGCCGTGGACAGCTGGGGCACTGAAGCTTTCTTT
TRBJ1-1 . TRBV11-2 once CASSFDTEAFF TGTGCCAGCAGTTTCGACACTGAAGCTTTCTTT
TRBJ2-3 . TRBV2 . CASILGLDTDTQYF TGTGCCAGCATTTTAGGACTTGACACAGATACGCAGTATTTT
TRBJ2-7 TRBD1 TRBV28 . CASSGADRVVYEQYF TGTGCCAGCAGTGGGGCTGACAGGGTAGTTTACGAGCAGTACTTC
TRBJ1-2 TRBD1 TRBV18 . CASSLGQGVYGYTF TGTGCCAGCTCACTGGGACAGGGTGTGTATGGCTACACCTTC
TRBJ2-2 TRBD2 TRBV6-5 . CASSPPGLAGEELFF TGTGCCAGCAGTCCTCCGGGACTAGCGGGAGAGGAGCTGTTTTTT
TRBJ1-6 . TRBV25-1 . CASTSQRDNSPLHF TGTGCCAGCACCTCCCAGCGGGATAATTCACCCCTCCACTTT
TRBJ2-2 . TRBV4-1 . CASSHREEGATGELFF TGCGCCAGCAGCCATAGGGAGGAGGGGGCGACCGGGGAGCTGTTTTTT
TRBJ2-3 TRBD2 TRBV6-6 . CASSPGTSGGGVTDTQYF TGTGCCAGCAGTCCCGGGACTAGCGGGGGGGGAGTCACAGATACGCAGTATTTT
TRBJ1-2 . TRBV5-4 . CASSLDSSNYGYTF TGTGCCAGCAGCTTGGACAGTTCTAACTATGGCTACACCTTC
TRBJ2-3 . TRBV12-5 once CASGPTGLVTDTQYF TGTGCTAGTGGTCCCACGGGACTCGTCACAGATACGCAGTATTTT
TRBJ1-1 . TRBV5-1 . CASSLEAGHTEAFF TGCGCCAGCAGCTTGGAGGCAGGGCACACTGAAGCTTTCTTT
TRBJ2-2 TRBD1 TRBV3-1/TRBV3-2 . CASSQGTGNTGELFF TGTGCCAGCAGCCAAGGGACAGGGAATACCGGGGAGCTGTTTTTT
TRBJ1-2 . TRBV3-1/TRBV3-2 . CASSLVGSNYGYTF TGTGCCAGCAGCCTCGTGGGCTCCAACTATGGCTACACCTTC
TRBJ2-5 TRBD2 TRBV2 . CASSDSRTSGGSETQYF TGTGCCAGCAGTGATTCGAGGACTAGCGGGGGGTCGGAGACCCAGTACTTC
TRBJ1-2 TRBD1 TRBV5-5 once CASSLAPGGQYGYTF TGTGCCAGCAGCTTGGCCCCAGGGGGCCAGTATGGCTACACCTTC
TRBJ2-1 . TRBV28 . CASSGGFEDSGEQFF TGTGCCAGCTCTGGCGGCTTTGAGGATTCTGGTGAGCAGTTCTTC
TRBJ2-7 . TRBV5-4 . CASSLSGDRLSEQYF TGTGCCAGCAGCTTGTCGGGTGATAGACTAAGCGAGCAGTACTTC
TRBJ2-5 TRBD1 TRBV3-1/TRBV3-2 . CASSTTQGAQETQYF TGTGCCAGCAGCACCACACAGGGGGCACAAGAGACCCAGTACTTC
TRBJ2-2 . TRBV9 . CASSTRQGGFNTGELFF TGTGCCAGCAGCACCCGACAGGGAGGTTTCAACACCGGGGAGCTGTTTTTT
TRBJ1-1 . TRBV6-1 . CASSEASGGPDNTEAFF TGTGCCAGCAGTGAAGCTTCGGGGGGCCCAGATAACACTGAAGCTTTCTTT
TRBJ2-6 . TRBV5-1 . CASSLGKSSGANVLTF TGCGCCAGCAGCTTGGGAAAGAGCTCTGGGGCCAACGTCCTGACTTTC
TRBJ1-3 TRBD1 TRBV5-1 . CASSIQGDGSGNTIYF TGCGCCAGCAGCATTCAGGGGGACGGCTCTGGAAACACCATATATTTT
TRBJ2-1 . TRBV5-1 . CASSLPGVFDNEQFF TGCGCCAGCAGCTTGCCGGGGGTTTTTGACAATGAGCAGTTCTTC
TRBJ2-2 TRBD1 TRBV6-2/TRBV6-3 . CASSDRGRTGELFF TGTGCCAGCAGTGACAGGGGGCGCACCGGGGAGCTGTTTTTT
TRBJ1-3 . TRBV7-8 . CASSLDAQGGSGNTIYF TGTGCCAGCAGCTTAGATGCGCAGGGTGGCTCTGGAAACACCATATATTTT
TRBJ1-2 TRBD1 TRBV19 . CASSSGTDYGYTF TGTGCCAGTAGTTCCGGGACAGACTATGGCTACACCTTC
TRBJ2-1 . TRBV2 . CASSSLGSDNEQFF TGTGCCAGCAGTTCTCTAGGGAGCGACAATGAGCAGTTCTTC
TRBJ1-3 TRBD1 TRBV28 few CASSDRTGGNTIYF TGTGCCAGCAGTGACCGGACAGGGGGAAACACCATATATTTT
TRBJ1-3 . TRBV28 . CASSLSSGSTGNTIYF TGTGCCAGCAGTTTAAGCTCCGGGTCCACTGGAAACACCATATATTTT
TRBJ2-1 . TRBV6-5 . CASNRVNEQFF TGTGCCAGCAACAGGGTCAATGAGCAGTTCTTC
TRBJ2-2 TRBD1 TRBV7-9 . CASSPPRGQGIWDTGELFF TGTGCCAGCAGCCCACCTAGGGGACAGGGGATCTGGGACACCGGGGAGCTGTTTTTT
TRBJ2-7 TRBD1 TRBV7-8 . CASSLYGRDRGVRGHSYEQYF TGTGCCAGCAGCTTATATGGTCGGGACAGGGGGGTCAGGGGGCACTCCTACGAGCAGTACTTC
TRBJ1-1 TRBD1 TRBV12-3/TRBV12-4 . CASSDRGRAAAFF TGTGCCAGCAGTGACAGGGGAAGAGCCGCCGCTTTCTTT
TRBJ2-5 TRBD2 TRBV27 once CASSSGTSGGVAQYF TGTGCCAGCAGTAGCGGGACTAGCGGGGGGGTAGCCCAGTACTTC
TRBJ1-2 . TRBV28 . CASRDTGRVGSYTF TGTGCCAGCAGGGATACAGGGAGGGTTGGGTCCTACACCTTC
TRBJ1-5 . TRBV7-2 . CASSSIGGSGTGQPQHF TGTGCCAGCAGCTCGATCGGGGGGTCAGGGACGGGGCAGCCCCAGCATTTT